This T cell receptor beta chain emerged from a study of response to subunit inactivated influenza vaccine. Remarks on this clonotype: Its antigen is undetermined.

Trimming shortened V by 3 bases and J by 6 bases, and 9 bases separated the two germline ends. The CDR3 sequence is 12 residues long. Per germline, CDR1 SGHNT and CDR2 YYREEE (reference sequence). One entry per CDR3 protein results from TCRdb running MiXCR on the RT-PCR reads. Of 500,000 or so distinct CDR3 sequences in the sample, about 17% were seen once. Study-wide results and limits: Authors suggested that a seasonal influenza vaccination recruits few new T cells each time.

The source was CD4+ T cells sorted from PBMCs, collected less than 25 months after vaccination. The TCR originated in a man between 45 and 75 years old who received an inactivated influenza vaccine. The J gene is TRBJ1-1, the V gene TRBV5-4, with TRBD1 as a possible D gene (5 bases). The CDR3 bases are TGTGCCAGCAGCTGGAAGGGGTCTGAAGCTTTCTTT. This encodes CASSWKGSEAFF. The complete variable domain, with remaining parts taken from reference TRBV5-4 and TRBJ1-1, reads ETGVTQSPTHLIKTRGQQVTLRCSSQSGHNTVSWYQQALGQGPQFIFQYYREEENGRGNFPPRFSGLQFPNYSSELNVNALELDDSALYLCASSWKGSEAFFGQGTRLTVV.